Presented here are 24 T cell receptor beta chains from one specimen sequenced in a study of blood T cell repertoires in COVID-19. TCRdb's table, derived via immunoSEQ multiplex PCR, lists solely in-frame clones and lacks some. The sample lists approximately 270,000 clones; approximately 90% were seen once. Sequencing was performed on peripheral blood. All receptors come from a man aged 18-30 years with active or convalescent COVID-19.

The CDR3 DNA reads TGTGCCAGCAGCTTAATCTCTAGCGGGGGGAAATATACGCAGTATTTT. Translating it yields CASSLISSGGKYTQYF. The chain employs TRBV13 and TRBJ2-3, with 11 bases fitting TRBD2. Germline V gives CDR1 PRHDT, CDR2 FYEKMQ (reference sequence). This CDR3 has 16 residues. V lost 2 bases to trimming and J lost 7 bases; unmatched junction nucleotides: 8.

The chain is built from TRBV11-2 and TRBJ2-1; D possibly corresponds to TRBD1 (7 bases). This CDR3 region has 16 residues. Trimming removed 7 bases from V and 4 bases from J, with 20 bases in between. CDR1 and CDR2 (germline): SGHAT, FQNNGV. As DNA, the CDR3 is TGTGCCAGCACCAATTCGTGGCAGGGGGGATACAATGAGCAGTTCTTC. It is translated as CASTNSWQGGYNEQFF.

The chain recombines TRBV7-9 with TRBJ2-5; 10 bases are shared with TRBD2. Germline CDR1 reads SEHNR; CDR2 reads FQNEAQ (reference sequence). The CDR3 extends over 16 amino acids. The V segment lost 5 bases and the J segment 3 bases; nucleotides outside the gene matches: 9. CDR3 coding DNA: TGTGCCAGCAGCCAAACCGGGACTAGCGACGAAGAGACCCAGTACTTC. It is translated as CASSQTGTSDEETQYF.

This chain joins TRBV6-5 and TRBJ2-3; D gene ambiguous. The V end was cut by 2 bases, the J end by 4 bases, with 7 bases between. Germline CDR1 is MNHEY and CDR2 is SVGAGI. This CDR3 comprises 13 residues. The CDR3 sequence: CASSYPGADTQYF. The CDR3 DNA follows: TGTGCCAGCAGTTACCCCGGAGCAGATACGCAGTATTTT.

This chain connects TRBV7-3 to TRBJ2-2; 7 bases fit TRBD2. Trimming removed 3 bases from V and 6 bases from J; junction bases left unmatched: 7. Per germline, CDR1 SGHTA and CDR2 FQGTGA. CDR3 length: 15 residues. As DNA, the CDR3 is TGTGCCAGCAGCTTGAGGACTAGTGGTCCCGGGGAGCTGTTTTTT. It yields the protein CASSLRTSGPGELFF. The whole variable domain, remainder taken from reference TRBV7-3 and TRBJ2-2, is GAGVSQTPSNKVTEKGKYVELRCDPISGHTALYWYRQSLGQGPEFLIYFQGTGAADDSGLPNDRFFAVRPEGSVSTLKIQRTERGDSAVYLCASSLRTSGPGELFFGEGSRLTVL.

The chain has TRBV7-9 and TRBJ1-5, with 8 bases matching TRBD1. This CDR3 has 15 residues. The germline gives CDR1 SEHNR, CDR2 FQNEAQ (reference sequence). The ends lost 4 bases at V and 5 bases at J; junction bases unmatched: 7. CDR3 in DNA: TGTGCCAGCAGCTCGGACAGGGCGATGGATCAGCCCCAGCATTTT. Amino acids: CASSSDRAMDQPQHF.

V is TRBV15 and J is TRBJ2-1; 9 bases are shared with TRBD2. The germline V gene has CDR1 LNHNV and CDR2 YYDKDF (reference sequence). CDR3 length equals 16 residues. The J segment lost 10 bases and the V segment lost 1 base, leaving 11 bases of the junction unmatched. CDR3 nucleotide sequence: TGTGCCACCAGCAGAGCCGTTGGGACTAGCTCGGGGGAGCAGTTCTTC. Amino acids: CATSRAVGTSSGEQFF. Full variable domain (outside the CDR3, taken from reference TRBV15 and TRBJ2-1): DAMVIQNPRYQVTQFGKPVTLSCSQTLNHNVMYWYQQKSSQAPKLLFHYYDKDFNNEADTPDNFQSRRPNTSFCFLDIRSPGLGDTAMYLCATSRAVGTSSGEQFFGPGTRLTVL.

On this clone: The identical CDR3 is also encoded by other nucleotide sequences in the sample. The chain uses TRBV7-2 and TRBJ2-7, with 8 nucleotides matching TRBD1. Trimming took 2 bases from V and 3 from J; bases not matched to a gene: 9. The CDR3 runs to 16 residues. The germline V gene has CDR1 SGHTA and CDR2 FQGNSA. The chain's CDR3 is CASSLSPGQGSYEQYF. In DNA, the CDR3 is TGTGCCAGCAGCTTAAGTCCAGGACAGGGAAGCTACGAGCAGTACTTC.

The chain links TRBV7-8 to TRBJ1-5; 8 nucleotides agree with TRBD1. J was trimmed by 1 base and V by 4 bases; bases with no gene match: 9. The CDR3 extends over 17 amino acids. Germline assignment: CDR1 SGHVS and CDR2 FQNEAQ. CDR3 in amino acids: CASSSTTRDRSNQPQHF. DNA for the CDR3: TGTGCCAGCAGCTCAACAACCCGGGACAGGAGCAATCAGCCCCAGCATTTT.

The chain recombines TRBV27 with TRBJ2-2; 9 bases map to TRBD2. V lost 5 bases to trimming and J lost 8 bases; unmatched junction nucleotides: 9. CDR1 and CDR2 from the germline V gene are MNHEY and SMNVEV (reference sequence). CDR3 length: 15 amino acids. CDR3 residues: CASSRAGTSPGELFF. The DNA of the CDR3 is TGTGCCAGCAGTAGGGCCGGGACTAGCCCTGGGGAGCTGTTTTTT.

The V and J genes are TRBV25-1 and TRBJ1-2; possible D gene TRBD1, 5 bases. CDR1 MGHDK and CDR2 SYGVNS come from the germline V gene. The V gene lost 2 bases and the J gene lost 5 bases, with 12 bases spanning the gap. The CDR3 extends over 14 amino acids. The DNA for the CDR3 is TGTGCCAGCAGTGAAGGGGCAGGTCTTTATGGCTACACCTTC. This gives the protein CASSEGAGLYGYTF.

The chain is built from TRBV20-1 and TRBJ2-4, with a tentative D call TRBD1 (5 bases). Germline V gene sequence: CDR1 DFQATT, CDR2 SNEGSKA (reference sequence). The CDR3 is made up of 11 amino acids. Trimming stripped 0 bases from V and 9 bases from J, with 6 bases between. The CDR3 region is CSARDRGIQYF. The DNA for the CDR3 is TGCAGTGCTAGAGATAGGGGCATTCAGTACTTC.

The chain links TRBV7-3 to TRBJ2-2; 10 bases are a match to TRBD1. The CDR3 totals 16 residues. The V gene's germline CDR1 is SGHTA and CDR2 FQGTGA. Trimming cost V 6 bases and J 3 bases; bases outside gene matches: 7. The DNA of the CDR3 is TGTGCCAGCAGGCCGGCCGGGACAGGGGACACCGGGGAGCTGTTTTTT. As protein: CASRPAGTGDTGELFF.

CDR3 bases: TGTGCCAGCAGCTTGAGACGGGGGTATGTAAATGAGCAGTTCTTC. Translated, it gives CASSLRRGYVNEQFF. The chain is built from TRBV5-6 and TRBJ2-1; tentatively, D is TRBD2 (6 bases). The CDR3 runs to 15 residues. Per germline, CDR1 SGHDT and CDR2 YYEEEE. V was shortened by 1 base and J by 7 bases, with 15 bases between the two germline ends.

Here the CDR3 DNA reads TGTGCCAGCAGTGAAGTTGGACAGGGTTTTCGGGATGGCTACACCTTC. Translating gives CASSEVGQGFRDGYTF. The chain recombines TRBV6-1 with TRBJ1-2; 8 bases line up with TRBD1. Germline V lookup: CDR1 MNHNS, CDR2 SASEGT. The V and J ends lost 1 base and 6 bases, in that order; junction bases with no gene match: 10. The CDR3 is 16 residues long.

The chain has TRBV24-1 and TRBJ2-3, with D maybe TRBD2 (7 bases). Germline CDR1 is KGHDR and CDR2 is SFDVKD. The CDR3 is 14 residues long. V shed 7 bases and J shed 4 bases, with 14 bases lying between them. CDR3 sequence (DNA): TGTGCCACCAGGGGCCCGGGGGGCGCAGATACGCAGTATTTT. This encodes CATRGPGGADTQYF.

This rearrangement joins TRBV6-5 to TRBJ1-1, with D uncertain. The V and J ends lost 7 bases and 0 bases respectively, with 9 bases between them. The CDR3 consists of 13 residues. Germline values: CDR1 MNHEY, CDR2 SVGAGI. The chain's CDR3 is CASTVGVNTEAFF. CDR3 bases: TGTGCCAGCACCGTAGGAGTGAACACTGAAGCTTTCTTT.

The genes are TRBV13 and TRBJ1-4, with D perhaps matching TRBD1 (5 bases). The CDR3 covers 16 residues. Germline loops: CDR1 PRHDT, CDR2 FYEKMQ (reference sequence). V was shortened by 3 bases and J by 0 bases, with 11 bases between the two germline ends. CDR3 region: CASSLGATATNEKLFF. For the CDR3, the DNA is TGTGCCAGCAGCTTGGGTGCGACAGCAACTAATGAAAAACTGTTTTTT.

The chain recombines TRBV7-2 with TRBJ1-2, with 7 bases that match TRBD1. V gave up 5 bases and J gave up 4 bases; unmatched junction bases: 13. Per the germline V gene, CDR1 is SGHTA and CDR2 is FQGNSA. The CDR3 has 16 residues. Here the CDR3 DNA reads TGTGCCAGCAGCATAGGGGGCGGGGGGCTCCCCTATGGCTACACCTTC. Protein product: CASSIGGGGLPYGYTF. Full variable domain (missing parts from reference TRBV7-2 and TRBJ1-2): GAGVSQSPSNKVTEKGKDVELRCDPISGHTALYWYRQSLGQGLEFLIYFQGNSAPDKSGLPSDRFSAERTGGSVSTLTIQRTQQEDSAVYLCASSIGGGGLPYGYTFGSGTRLTVV.

The chain links TRBV29-1 to TRBJ2-2, with 10 nucleotides matching TRBD1. The junction had 4 bases not matched to a gene; V was cut back by 6 bases and J by 3 bases. CDR3 length: 14 residues. CDR1 and CDR2 from the germline V gene are SQVTM and ANQGSEA. The CDR3 DNA is TGCAGCGTCCCCGGACAGGGGGACACCGGGGAGCTGTTTTTT. It translates to CSVPGQGDTGELFF.

This chain uses TRBV5-1 with TRBJ2-3, with 10 positions matching TRBD1. J lost 6 bases, V lost 3 bases, and 13 bases had no gene match. Germline lookup yields CDR1 SGHRS and CDR2 YFSETQ. The CDR3 contains 17 residues. CDR3 sequence: CASSSGPGQGMGDTQYF. In DNA form, the CDR3 reads TGCGCCAGCAGCTCGGGCCCGGGACAGGGGATGGGGGATACGCAGTATTTT.

CDR3 nucleotide sequence: TGTGCCACCGGGATCCCCCGGGGATTCCATGAGCAGTTCTTC. Residues: CATGIPRGFHEQFF. The gene calls are TRBV10-3 and TRBJ2-1; the D gene is possibly TRBD2 (5 bases). Germline V gene sequence: CDR1 ENHRY, CDR2 SYGVKD. Deletions cut 10 bases from V and 8 bases from J, with 21 bases between. The length of the CDR3 is 14 residues.

The J gene is TRBJ2-2, the V gene TRBV9; D unresolved. V was trimmed by 1 base and J by 1 base, leaving 8 bases between them. Germline CDR1 reads SGDLS; CDR2 reads YYNGEE. CDR3 length: 15 residues. CDR3 nucleotides: TGTGCCAGCAGCGTAAACCCGGGGAACACCGGGGAGCTGTTTTTT. Residues: CASSVNPGNTGELFF.

The V gene is TRBV11-1, the J gene TRBJ2-7; TRBD1 is a possible D gene (6 bases). Trimming removed 1 base at V and 2 bases at J, with 12 bases between. CDR3 length: 15 amino acids. CDR1 and CDR2 (germline): SGHAT, FQDESV (reference sequence). CDR3: CASSLGGGAAYEQYF. DNA of the CDR3: TGTGCCAGCAGCTTAGGTGGGGGCGCTGCCTACGAGCAGTACTTC.